Listed below are T cell receptor beta chains from one sample, sequenced in a study of T cells in Graves' hyperthyroidism and ophthalmopathy. TCRdb called the multiplex PCR reads again in MiXCR, with one record for every CDR3 protein. This table holds more than 300,000 distinct CDR3 sequences, roughly a sixth found once. The sequenced sample was blood. The receptor source for this set is a woman aged 30 to 39 with Graves' hyperthyroidism that later progressed to Graves' ophthalmopathy. The CDR3 runs from the conserved cysteine through the conserved F or W.

v_call,cdr3_aa
TRBV20-1,CSASYSGGTHIDTQYF
TRBV12-3/TRBV12-4,CASSPVRNEQYF
TRBV7-9,CASSLVGARGELFF
TRBV6-2/TRBV6-3,CASSYRRNSYEQYF
TRBV19,CASSMQQFYEQYF
TRBV12-3/TRBV12-4,CASSYFVANYGYTF
TRBV12-3/TRBV12-4,CASSFGQGLDEKLFF
TRBV3-1,CASSQGAGLPTDTQYF
TRBV7-2,CASRDTGQGNTIYF
TRBV5-8,CASSLSGHTTDTQYF
TRBV11-2,CASSLGQGPEQYF